These T cell receptor beta chains were read from a single sample in a study of shared clonotypes between healthy human individuals. Data came from immunoSEQ multiplex PCR; TCRdb stores just in-frame clones and leaves some out. This table has around 2,000,000 clones, roughly 91% appearing once. The sequenced material came from naive CD8+ T cells from PBMCs. The source is a man aged 18 to 29 in good health. Some clones in this sample may be carry-over from other donors' samples. Each CDR3 is given with its conserved first and last residue. A D gene is named only where the DNA matches it firmly. Rows may omit the clone size; those that give it use once, few, many or a size class.

J: TRBJ1-1
size: .
V: TRBV28
D: .
CDR3: CASSLARVSTEAFF
DNA: TGTGCCAGCAGTTTGGCCCGGGTCTCCACTGAAGCTTTCTTT

J: TRBJ1-5
size: .
V: TRBV27
D: TRBD1
CDR3: CASSKTGGGGDQPQHF
DNA: TGTGCCAGCAGTAAAACAGGGGGCGGTGGTGATCAGCCCCAGCATTTT

J: TRBJ2-3
size: .
V: TRBV28
D: TRBD1
CDR3: CASREHDRENTDTQYF
DNA: TGTGCCAGCAGGGAGCACGACAGGGAAAACACAGATACGCAGTATTTT

J: TRBJ1-1
size: .
V: TRBV27
D: .
CDR3: CASSLSPGRVEAFF
DNA: TGTGCCAGCAGTTTATCTCCGGGCCGAGTAGAAGCTTTCTTT

J: TRBJ2-1
size: .
V: TRBV28
D: .
CDR3: CASSFGLEQFF
DNA: TGTGCCAGCAGTTTTGGCCTTGAGCAGTTCTTC

J: TRBJ2-7
size: .
V: TRBV19
D: .
CDR3: CASSIGVRDGYEQYF
DNA: TGTGCCAGTAGTATCGGGGTCAGAGATGGGTACGAGCAGTACTTC

J: TRBJ2-1
size: .
V: TRBV7-9
D: TRBD2
CDR3: CASSLAGGPHEQFF
DNA: TGTGCCAGCAGCCTAGCGGGAGGGCCACATGAGCAGTTCTTC

J: TRBJ1-5
size: once
V: TRBV28
D: TRBD1
CDR3: CASSRYTGEGYQPQHF
DNA: TGTGCCAGCAGCCGATATACAGGGGAGGGGTATCAGCCCCAGCATTTT

J: TRBJ2-2
size: .
V: TRBV28
D: .
CDR3: CASSSTWTRGELFF
DNA: TGTGCCAGCAGTTCCACCTGGACCCGCGGGGAGCTGTTTTTT

J: TRBJ2-7
size: .
V: TRBV5-1
D: .
CDR3: CASSLTSRTYEQYF
DNA: TGCGCCAGCAGCCTCACCTCCCGCACCTACGAGCAGTACTTC

J: TRBJ1-1
size: few
V: TRBV9
D: .
CDR3: CASSVGLSTEAFF
DNA: TGTGCCAGCAGCGTGGGTTTGAGCACTGAAGCTTTCTTT

J: TRBJ2-7
size: .
V: TRBV27
D: .
CDR3: CASSLSGTPSYEQYF
DNA: TGTGCCAGCAGTTTATCAGGGACACCATCCTACGAGCAGTACTTC

J: TRBJ2-7
size: .
V: TRBV28
D: TRBD2
CDR3: CASSLGAGGPYEQYF
DNA: TGTGCCAGCAGCCTAGGAGCGGGAGGGCCGTACGAGCAGTACTTC

J: TRBJ1-3
size: .
V: TRBV27
D: .
CDR3: CASSLFWTPSGNTIYF
DNA: TGTGCCAGCAGTTTATTCTGGACCCCCTCTGGAAACACCATATATTTT

J: TRBJ2-3
size: .
V: TRBV6-5
D: TRBD1
CDR3: CASNLGRGTDTQYF
DNA: TGTGCCAGCAATCTAGGCAGGGGGACAGATACGCAGTATTTT

J: TRBJ2-5
size: .
V: TRBV7-3
D: TRBD2
CDR3: CASSEKGRDYQETQYF
DNA: TGTGCCAGCAGCGAAAAAGGGAGGGATTACCAAGAGACCCAGTACTTC

J: TRBJ2-7
size: .
V: TRBV10-2
D: .
CDR3: CASSESLLARAYEQYF
DNA: TGCGCCAGCAGTGAGTCGTTGCTGGCCAGGGCCTACGAGCAGTACTTC

J: TRBJ1-1
size: .
V: TRBV27
D: TRBD1
CDR3: CASSLGGLWTEAFF
DNA: TGTGCCAGCAGTCTAGGGGGCCTTTGGACTGAAGCTTTCTTT

J: TRBJ1-2
size: .
V: TRBV7-3
D: .
CDR3: CASSPLGGGLGYTF
DNA: TGTGCCAGCAGCCCCCTGGGGGGGGGCCTTGGCTACACCTTC

J: TRBJ2-1
size: .
V: TRBV7-3
D: .
CDR3: CASSLGPSGLSYNEQFF
DNA: TGTGCCAGCAGCTTAGGCCCCAGCGGACTCTCCTACAATGAGCAGTTCTTC

J: TRBJ1-5
size: .
V: TRBV28
D: .
CDR3: CASSISKFSNQPQHF
DNA: TGTGCCAGCAGTATTTCCAAATTTAGCAATCAGCCCCAGCATTTT

J: TRBJ2-7
size: .
V: TRBV5-1
D: TRBD2
CDR3: CASSNGLAGYYEQYF
DNA: TGCGCCAGCAGCAATGGACTAGCCGGATACTACGAGCAGTACTTC

J: TRBJ1-5
size: .
V: TRBV19
D: .
CDR3: CASRFGNQPQHF
DNA: TGTGCCAGTAGGTTTGGCAATCAGCCCCAGCATTTT

J: TRBJ2-7
size: once
V: TRBV10-3
D: TRBD1
CDR3: CAISEGQGVYEQYF
DNA: TGTGCCATCAGTGAGGGACAGGGGGTTTACGAGCAGTACTTC

J: TRBJ2-3
size: .
V: TRBV28
D: .
CDR3: CASSLGDSGSNTQYF
DNA: TGTGCCAGCAGTTTGGGTGACAGTGGGTCGAATACGCAGTATTTT

J: TRBJ1-1
size: .
V: TRBV2
D: TRBD1
CDR3: CASSEGWTGNTEAFF
DNA: TGTGCCAGCAGTGAGGGATGGACAGGGAACACTGAAGCTTTCTTT

J: TRBJ2-1
size: .
V: TRBV7-3
D: TRBD2
CDR3: CASSLNAGGPPNEQFF
DNA: TGTGCCAGCAGCTTAAATGCGGGAGGGCCTCCGAATGAGCAGTTCTTC

J: TRBJ1-1
size: .
V: TRBV6-1
D: .
CDR3: CASSDQGSNTEAFF
DNA: TGTGCCAGCAGTGACCAAGGGTCGAACACTGAAGCTTTCTTT

J: TRBJ1-5
size: .
V: TRBV7-8
D: TRBD1
CDR3: CASSLLGRGLDQPQHF
DNA: TGTGCCAGCAGCTTATTGGGCAGGGGGCTCGATCAGCCCCAGCATTTT

J: TRBJ2-3
size: .
V: TRBV7-2
D: TRBD2
CDR3: CASSLTSGVTDTQYF
DNA: TGTGCCAGCAGCTTAACTAGCGGAGTCACAGATACGCAGTATTTT

J: TRBJ2-7
size: .
V: TRBV19
D: .
CDR3: CASSMAGALYEQYF
DNA: TGTGCCAGTAGTATGGCGGGGGCATTATACGAGCAGTACTTC

J: TRBJ2-7
size: .
V: TRBV15
D: TRBD2
CDR3: CATSRGAGGHEQYF
DNA: TGTGCCACCAGCAGAGGAGCGGGAGGGCACGAGCAGTACTTC